This TCR beta chain was sequenced in a study of CD8+CD57+ T cells in acquired aplastic anemia. Looking at the study overall: DNA recovered from sorted CD4+ and CD8+ cells had a mean of roughly 3 ug. Study-level findings and limits: Patients and controls had CD8+ Simpson's diversity values that were not significantly distinct.

Patients picked for sequencing had shown CD8+CD57+ cell expansion detected by flow cytometry. Acquired aplastic anemia of severe grade affected all patients. Patients were untreated when blood was sampled. V was clipped by 0 bases and J by 7 bases, with 13 bases between them. The CDR3 spans 13 residues. The germline V gene encodes CDR1 GTSNPN and CDR2 SVGIG (reference sequence). According to the study, genomic DNA was the template for TCR beta VDJ and CDR3 profiling. MiXCR was run by TCRdb on the reads, yielding one entry per CDR3 protein. The table includes 150,000 to 200,000 distinct CDR3 sequences, 40% to 50% detected once. Details on this clonotype: Its matching antigen is unknown.

The sequence was obtained from a human donor with aplastic anemia. J is TRBJ2-7 and V is TRBV30, with D hard to call. Sequenced material: sorted CD4+, CD8+, or CD8+CD57+ T cells (not recorded which) from PBMCs. CDR3 DNA: TGTGCCTGGAGTGTAAGTACACCCGGGGAGCAGTACTTC. It is translated as CAWSVSTPGEQYF.